Listed here is a single TCR beta chain. The data stem from a study of blood T cell repertoires in COVID-19. Study overall: Samples of COVID-19 (acute and convalescent) were obtained from the United States, Italy and Spain. T cells, B-cell-depleted T cells, or PBMCs supplied cDNA or gDNA.

The CDR3 totals 17 residues. The germline CDR1 and CDR2 sequences are SGHTA and FQGNSA. The V gene end was trimmed by 6 bases and the J gene end by 1 base; junction bases not matched to a gene: 10. Original analysis: Researchers report that nucleated cell counts were estimated from reference gene primer amplification. The protocol was immunoSEQ multiplex PCR, while the TCRdb copy is restricted to in-frame clones and leaves out a portion. The V and J calls and clone size come from that table; D and trimming were worked out from the DNA. The sample consists of fewer than 250,000 clones, 80% to 90% of them appearing once.

This chain connects TRBV7-2 to TRBJ2-3; 10 bases map to TRBD2. Input material: peripheral blood. The origin of this receptor is a woman between 45 and 60 years old with acute or convalescent COVID-19. The CDR3: CASRPPSGSFRTDTQYF. CDR3 nucleotides: TGTGCCAGCAGACCACCTAGCGGGAGTTTCCGCACAGATACGCAGTATTTT.